The 3 T cell receptor beta chains reported below all come from one sample, sequenced in a study of neurological immune-mediated disorders. TCRdb re-called the 5' RACE reads with MiXCR, one entry per CDR3 protein. The sample lists 77,000 or so distinct CDR3 sequences, around 9.9% occurring once. Material: PBMCs. All receptors come from a man aged 45 to 65 in good health.

The table lists this clonotype with many counts. The chain joins TRBV4-2 to TRBJ2-7, with 10 positions matching TRBD2. Germline CDR1 and CDR2: LGHNA and YNFKEQ. The CDR3 covers 16 residues. The trim removed 1 base at V and 4 bases at J, leaving 7 bases unmatched. This CDR3 reads CASSQGTAGGFYEQYF. The CDR3 bases are TGTGCCAGCAGCCAAGGGACAGCGGGAGGGTTTTACGAGCAGTACTTC.

Notes on this clonotype: One end of the junction fails to match germline, which may point to a read error. The chain carries TRBV5-1 and TRBJ2-1; a possible D gene is TRBD2 (5 bases). Germline lookup yields CDR1 SGHRS and CDR2 YFSETQ. The CDR3 covers 13 residues. The CDR3 sequence: CASSTSAYNEQFF. CDR3 DNA: TGTGCCAGCAGCACTAGTGCGTACAATGAGCAGTTCTTC.

This clonotype has at least ten counts. V is TRBV28 and J is TRBJ2-4, with D hard to call. Germline CDR1 reads MDHEN; CDR2 reads SYDVKM. This CDR3 comprises 15 residues. With 7 bases removed from V and 0 bases from J, the gap between germline ends came to 13 bases. CDR3 in amino acids: CASTMGLLAKNIQYF. In nucleotides, the CDR3 is TGTGCCAGCACTATGGGTCTCCTAGCCAAAAACATTCAGTACTTC.